One sample yielded the 25 T cell receptor beta chains listed below, sequenced in a study of blood T cells in healthy people across ages. PCR was performed a second time for about 7 to 12 cycles using a sample-barcoded 5' primer and a J-beta primer mix. Each CDR3 protein gets one entry after TCRdb re-called the 5' RACE reads with MiXCR. The sample contains roughly 900,000 distinct CDR3 sequences, 45% to 50% of which appear only once. Material: blood. The receptors here all came from a young man in good health.

This clonotype was recorded many times. This chain links TRBV27 with TRBJ2-1; 7 bases fit TRBD2. The CDR3 spans 13 residues. Germline trimming cut 6 bases from V and 3 bases from J; bases unmatched to any gene: 2. Germline CDR1 is MNHEY and CDR2 is SMNVEV (reference sequence). CDR3 sequence reads: CASSGGNYNEQFF. The CDR3, as DNA: TGTGCCAGCAGCGGGGGGAACTACAATGAGCAGTTCTTC.

This clonotype was found a few times. The V and J genes are TRBV7-9 and TRBJ2-4; 8 bases are a match to TRBD1. Looked up from germline, CDR1 is SEHNR and CDR2 is FQNEAQ (reference sequence). The CDR3 totals 13 residues. V was pared by 0 bases and J by 13 bases, with 5 bases of the junction left unmatched. DNA of the CDR3: TGTGCCAGCAGCTTAGCGGACAGGGAAGGGCAGTACTTC. This gives the protein CASSLADREGQYF.

The V gene is TRBV24-1, the J gene TRBJ2-1, with TRBD1 matching over 8 bases. CDR3 size: 14 residues. Germline loops: CDR1 KGHDR, CDR2 SFDVKD. V was pared by 1 base and J by 8 bases, with 3 bases of the junction left unmatched. CDR3 in amino acids: CATSDFAGGYEQFF. DNA for the CDR3: TGTGCCACCAGTGATTTCGCAGGGGGCTATGAGCAGTTCTTC.

This clonotype occurred a few times. The CDR3 sequence: CASSQGDGGPWDTQYF. CDR3 sequence (DNA): TGCGCCAGCAGCCAAGGGGATGGGGGCCCCTGGGATACGCAGTATTTT. The chain employs TRBV4-1 and TRBJ2-3, with D possibly TRBD1 on 6 matching bases. V was pared by 1 base and J by 6 bases, with 17 bases between. Germline V lookup: CDR1 MGHRA, CDR2 YSYEKL. CDR3 length equals 16 residues.

The rearrangement uses TRBV12-3 or TRBV12-4 and TRBJ2-5; D gene ambiguous. CDR3 length equals 12 residues. Trimming cost V 7 bases and J 0 bases, with 6 bases left between them. The CDR3 region is CASMTYQETQYF. The CDR3 DNA is TGTGCCAGCATGACGTACCAAGAGACCCAGTACTTC.

The V call is TRBV27, the J call TRBJ1-1; TRBD1 matches at 9 bases. Germline CDR1 and CDR2: MNHEY and SMNVEV (reference sequence). This CDR3 is built from 16 residues. Losses at the gene ends were 5 bases for V and 2 bases for J; bases not matched to a gene: 9. The CDR3 protein is CASSLILDRGNTEAFF. The CDR3 DNA sequence: TGTGCCAGCAGTCTGATCCTGGACAGGGGAAACACTGAAGCTTTCTTT.

The chain couples TRBV5-1 to TRBJ1-2; TRBD1 might be the D (5 bases). The CDR3 has 13 residues. Germline V lookup: CDR1 SGHRS, CDR2 YFSETQ. Between the trimmed V and J ends, which lost 4 bases and 6 bases, there was a span of 13 bases. The CDR3 region is CASSQTAPNGYTF. DNA of the CDR3: TGCGCCAGCAGCCAGACAGCACCCAATGGCTACACCTTC.

The rearrangement uses TRBV20-1 and TRBJ1-2; D is possibly TRBD1 (5 bases). V was clipped by 3 bases and J by 2 bases, with 10 bases between them. Germline V gene sequence: CDR1 DFQATT, CDR2 SNEGSKA (reference sequence). CDR3 length equals 13 residues. The DNA of the CDR3 is TGCAGTGCTAGCCCTCAGGGAAACTATGGCTACACCTTC. It yields the protein CSASPQGNYGYTF.

The V gene is TRBV7-2, the J gene TRBJ2-7; TRBD2 agrees at 7 bases. Trimming took 2 bases from V and 0 from J; bases not matched to a gene: 10. This CDR3 spans 17 amino acids. In germline, CDR1 is SGHTA, CDR2 FQGNSA. The CDR3 loop reads CASSLSSGRPSSYEQYF. As DNA, the CDR3 is TGTGCCAGCAGCTTAAGTAGCGGGCGGCCATCCTCCTACGAGCAGTACTTC. The full variable domain, rest sourced from reference TRBV7-2 and TRBJ2-7, is GAGVSQSPSNKVTEKGKDVELRCDPISGHTALYWYRQSLGQGLEFLIYFQGNSAPDKSGLPSDRFSAERTGGSVSTLTIQRTQQEDSAVYLCASSLSSGRPSSYEQYFGPGTRLTVT.

The CDR3 DNA sequence: TGTGCCAGCAGCTTTTCCGGGACAGGGGGCGGAAAGACCCAGTACTTC. Translated: CASSFSGTGGGKTQYF. V and J are TRBV7-2 and TRBJ2-5, with 12 bases fitting TRBD1. CDR3 length equals 16 residues. The germline gives CDR1 SGHTA, CDR2 FQGNSA. Trimming cost V 3 bases and J 6 bases; bases outside gene matches: 8.

A remark on this clonotype: This may arise from a read error, as a much more abundant clone is one base away. DNA of the CDR3: TGCGCCAGCAGCCTCCTAGGACTAGCGGACAATGGGCAGTTCTTC. Amino acids: CASSLLGLADNGQFF. The chain links TRBV5-1 to TRBJ2-1; 10 bases fit TRBD2. The CDR3 is made up of 15 amino acids. CDR1 is SGHRS and CDR2 is YFSETQ in the germline V gene.

V and J are TRBV27 and TRBJ1-6; D gene ambiguous. The germline gives CDR1 MNHEY, CDR2 SMNVEV (reference sequence). V lost 3 bases to trimming and J lost 13 bases, with 10 bases between them. The CDR3 is 12 residues long. For the CDR3, the DNA is TGTGCCAGCAGTTTCCGGGGTCTTCCCCTCCACTTT. It translates to CASSFRGLPLHF.

This sequence joins TRBV29-1 and TRBJ2-5; 9 nucleotides match TRBD1. CDR3 length: 15 amino acids. Germline loops: CDR1 SQVTM, CDR2 ANQGSEA. The V and J ends lost 6 bases and 11 bases, in that order; junction bases with no gene match: 19. This chain's CDR3 is CSVLFPGQGMGEQYF. The DNA for the CDR3 is TGCAGCGTCCTCTTTCCGGGACAGGGAATGGGTGAGCAGTACTTC.

This chain links TRBV11-2 with TRBJ2-7; 7 bases map to TRBD2. The CDR3 length is 14 residues. Germline V gene lookup returns CDR1 SGHAT and CDR2 FQNNGV. With 5 bases clipped from V and 6 bases from J, the junction kept 10 bases outside the gene matches. The CDR3 region is CASSGGGTYREQYF. The CDR3 coding sequence is TGTGCCAGCAGCGGGGGGGGAACCTACCGCGAGCAGTACTTC.

This chain uses TRBV9 with TRBJ2-1; TRBD1 or TRBD2 may be the D gene (5 bases each). This CDR3 region has 15 residues. The germline gives CDR1 SGDLS, CDR2 YYNGEE. Trimming took off 4 bases at V and 1 base at J, with 12 bases between the two ends. CDR3 protein: CASSPGAPSYNEQFF. The CDR3 coding sequence is TGTGCCAGCAGCCCCGGGGCCCCATCCTACAATGAGCAGTTCTTC.

There are a few counts of this clonotype. The CDR3 sequence: CASSESQGTQYF. The CDR3 DNA is TGTGCCAGCTCCGAATCACAGGGTACGCAGTATTTT. This rearrangement joins TRBV12-3 or TRBV12-4 to TRBJ2-3, with D perhaps TRBD1 (6 bases). V was shortened by 8 bases and J by 8 bases, with 14 bases between the two germline ends. This CDR3 has 12 residues.

This clonotype was counted a few times. This chain connects TRBV5-1 to TRBJ1-6; no firm D call. V was clipped by 3 bases and J by 5 bases, with 9 bases between them. CDR1 is SGHRS, CDR2 YFSETQ, per germline. The CDR3 is made up of 14 amino acids. Here the CDR3 reads CASSSHIDNSPLHF. Here the CDR3 DNA reads TGCGCCAGCAGCTCTCACATAGATAATTCACCCCTCCACTTT.

In its sample, this clonotype was seen a few times. The CDR3 bases are TGCAGTGCTAGAGAGACCCCCCTGGGAGAGACCCAGTACTTC. Encoded protein: CSARETPLGETQYF. This chain connects TRBV20-1 to TRBJ2-5; D gene ambiguous. Trimming shortened V by 0 bases and J by 4 bases, and 12 bases separated the two germline ends. This CDR3 spans 14 amino acids. Germline V lookup: CDR1 DFQATT, CDR2 SNEGSKA (reference sequence).

The V call is TRBV4-1, the J call TRBJ2-3; TRBD2 aligns across 9 bases. V shed 2 bases, J shed 5 bases, and the junction held 5 bases outside the gene matches. This CDR3 is built from 15 residues. Germline V CDR1 and CDR2: MGHRA, YSYEKL. This chain's CDR3 is CASSQRLAARDTQYF. The DNA for the CDR3 is TGCGCCAGCAGCCAAAGACTAGCGGCGAGAGATACGCAGTATTTT.

There are a few counts of this clonotype. This chain connects TRBV7-2 to TRBJ1-2; TRBD1 might be the D (6 bases). Trimming stripped 5 bases from V and 5 bases from J, with 12 bases between. This CDR3 is 13 amino acids long. Germline V CDR1 and CDR2: SGHTA, FQGNSA. The CDR3 reads CASSALQGYGYTF. The DNA of the CDR3 is TGTGCCAGCAGCGCATTACAGGGTTATGGCTACACCTTC.

The CDR3 coding sequence is TGCGCCAGCAGCCAAGTCGAAGACAGCTACGAGCAGTACTTC. This translates into CASSQVEDSYEQYF. The V call is TRBV4-3, the J call TRBJ2-7; perhaps TRBD1 as D (5 bases). The CDR3 runs 14 residues. Germline lookup yields CDR1 LGHNA and CDR2 YSLEER. Trimming pared 1 base from V and 3 bases from J, leaving 10 bases between.

The V gene is TRBV7-3, the J gene TRBJ2-1, with 15 bases fitting TRBD2. Germline V gene lookup returns CDR1 SGHTA and CDR2 FQGTGA. This CDR3 has 15 amino acids. The junction had 1 base not matched to a gene; V was cut back by 4 bases and J by 6 bases. Written as DNA, the CDR3 is TGTGCCAGCAGCTGGGGACTAGCGGGGGGCAATGAGCAGTTCTTC. Its translation is CASSWGLAGGNEQFF.

With respect to this clonotype: This may be a read error, as it is one base from a much larger clone. The chain employs TRBV6-5 and TRBJ2-5; the D is unclear. There are 14 residues in the CDR3. Germline lookup yields CDR1 MNHEY and CDR2 SVGAGI. Trimming pared 5 bases from V and 2 bases from J, leaving 12 bases between. The CDR3 spells CASSDGQAQETQYF. The CDR3 DNA is TGTGCCAGCAGTGACGGCCAGGCACAAGAGACCCAGTACTTC.

The rearrangement joins TRBV20-1 to TRBJ2-3; D gene uncertain. Germline V gives CDR1 DFQATT, CDR2 SNEGSKA (reference sequence). This CDR3 has 15 amino acids. The V and J ends lost 0 bases and 0 bases respectively, with 10 bases between them. The CDR3 nucleotides read TGCAGTGCTAGAGATGGTACCTACAGCACAGATACGCAGTATTTT. This translates into CSARDGTYSTDTQYF.

The rearrangement joins TRBV30 to TRBJ2-7; 7 nucleotides line up with TRBD1. Germline V lookup: CDR1 GTSNPN, CDR2 SVGIG (reference sequence). V trimming: 4 bases; J trimming: 9 bases; junction bases outside the gene matches: 6. The CDR3 runs to 11 residues. CDR3 nucleotides: TGTGCCTGGACAGGGGGTAATCGGCAGTACTTC. This gives the protein CAWTGGNRQYF.